This T cell receptor (beta chain) is drawn from a study of lung T cells in sarcoidosis with Löfgren's syndrome. The study, taken as a whole, reports: The most expanded V genes in Löfgren's patients were reportedly TRAV12-1 and TRBV2. Multiple Löfgren's syndrome patients reportedly shared TRAV12-1 and TRBV2 CDR3 motifs, suggesting public CD4+ TCRs.

The CDR3 covers 13 residues. Trimming shortened V by 5 bases and J by 6 bases, and 11 bases separated the two germline ends. The table lists this clonotype with many counts. Its specificity is unknown. MiXCR was run by TCRdb on the reads, yielding one entry per CDR3 protein. The sample includes more than 50,000 distinct CDR3 sequences, about 20% seen only once; the top ten take 2% to 2.5%. The chain links TRBV12-3 or TRBV12-4 to TRBJ2-4; D not certain. The TCR originated in a human donor with sarcoidosis (Löfgren's syndrome or another form), or a control subject (not recorded which). The sample consisted of CD4+ T cells from PBMCs. CDR3 sequence reads: CASSRTSPNIQYF. CDR3 bases: TGTGCCAGCAGTCGGACCAGTCCAAACATTCAGTACTTC.